These 3 T cell receptor beta chains share one sample of origin, sequenced in a study of blood T cell repertoires in COVID-19. The table came from immunoSEQ multiplex PCR; TCRdb's copy has only in-frame clones and leaves some out. The sample holds approximately 270,000 clones, more than 85% seen once. Sequenced sample: PBMCs or T cells enriched from blood (not recorded which). The receptor set was obtained from a middle-aged man who had been exposed to COVID-19.

The chain carries TRBV14 and TRBJ2-7, with D unresolved. V lost 0 bases and J lost 2, with 11 bases in between. Germline V gene data show CDR1 as SGHDN and CDR2 as FVKESK. The CDR3 spans 15 residues. In DNA form, the CDR3 reads TGTGCCAGCAGCCAAGATTACGCGATAACCTACGAGCAGTACTTC. Protein sequence: CASSQDYAITYEQYF.

The chain carries TRBV21-1 and TRBJ2-1; the DNA was not compared with TRBD2, the D call given in the table. TRBV21-1 is a known pseudogene. CDR3 length equals 20 residues. This CDR3 is CASSKAPGLAGGPEYNEQFF. DNA for the CDR3: TGTGCCAGCAGCAAAGCGCCGGGACTAGCGGGAGGGCCGGAATACAATGAGCAGTTCTTC.

This chain uses TRBV5-1 with TRBJ1-2; D possibly corresponds to TRBD1 (6 bases). Germline V gene data show CDR1 as SGHRS and CDR2 as YFSETQ. The length of the CDR3 is 14 residues. Trimming shortened V by 4 bases and J by 6 bases, and 16 bases separated the two germline ends. The CDR3 DNA reads TGCGCCAGCAGCGCCTCCGGGACATTAAATGGCTACACCTTC. It codes for CASSASGTLNGYTF.